The rows below give T cell receptor beta chains drawn from one sample of a study of vaccination effects on CD4 cells after COVID-19. The assay was immunoSEQ multiplex PCR, and TCRdb's table has in-frame clones only and misses some. The sample has around 30,000 clones; 74% are singletons. No antigen is known for these receptors. Sequencing was performed on CD4+ T cells from PBMCs cultured with HCoV-OC43 spike peptides, taken after COVID-19 vaccination. These receptors all come from a human donor who received a COVID-19 vaccine. Both conserved end residues are part of each CDR3. D genes are given only for firm matches. Clone size, where shown, is once, few, many, or a class for clones that have expanded.

V gene	J gene	clone size	D gene	CDR3 protein	CDR3 DNA
TRBV5-4	TRBJ2-2	NA	NA	CASSSHTPTGELFF	TGTGCCAGCAGCTCCCACACACCCACCGGGGAGCTGTTTTTT
TRBV9	TRBJ2-3	few	TRBD2	CASSGLFAGGDTQYF	TGTGCCAGCAGCGGCCTATTCGCGGGGGGGGATACGCAGTATTTT
TRBV9	TRBJ1-1	NA	NA	CASSVIGNTEAFF	TGTGCCAGCAGCGTAATAGGTAACACTGAAGCTTTCTTT
TRBV6-5	TRBJ1-5	NA	NA	CASGRTGGNQPQHF	TGTGCCAGCGGACGAACGGGCGGCAATCAGCCCCAGCATTTT
TRBV3-1/TRBV3-2	TRBJ1-5	NA	NA	CASSPDSNQPQHF	TGTGCCAGCAGCCCAGATAGCAATCAGCCCCAGCATTTT
TRBV25-1	TRBJ2-7	NA	NA	CASSVEGGSYEQYF	TGTGCCAGCAGTGTCGAAGGGGGATCCTACGAGCAGTACTTC
TRBV4-1	TRBJ1-4	NA	NA	CASSQGVQEKLFF	TGCGCCAGCAGCCAAGGCGTTCAAGAAAAACTGTTTTTT
TRBV4-1	TRBJ2-1	few	NA	CASSQGLLNNEQFF	TGCGCCAGCAGCCAAGGTCTTTTGAACAATGAGCAGTTCTTC
TRBV20-1	TRBJ2-7	NA	NA	CSASEAGLSYEQYF	TGCAGTGCTAGTGAAGCGGGCCTCTCCTACGAGCAGTACTTC
TRBV6-5	TRBJ1-1	NA	NA	CASSYSTATTGTEAFF	TGTGCCAGCAGTTACTCGACGGCGACAACCGGGACTGAAGCTTTCTTT